One T cell receptor beta chain is described in this entry. The antigen is unknown. Sequencing was performed with immunoSEQ multiplex PCR; in TCRdb, only in-frame clones are kept and a portion is missing. The profile covers about 100,000 clones, with around nine tenths appearing a single time and roughly 21% taken by the ten largest. The data stem from a study of T cell responses to AZD1222 COVID-19 vaccine. The study's findings and limits: Donors were mostly white British, more females; clonal diversity possibly underestimated. Scientists sampled the repertoires only once the peak T cell response had passed.

Between the trimmed V and J ends, which lost 5 bases and 6 bases, there was a span of 23 bases. The CDR3 is made up of 17 amino acids. The germline V gene has CDR1 MNHEY and CDR2 SVGEGT. The sequence derives from an adult in good health. The rearrangement uses TRBV6-2 or TRBV6-3 and TRBJ1-5; no clear D gene. The sequencing here drew on peripheral blood, taken on day 0 of AZD1222 vaccination. CDR3: CASSKHPSGRGGQPQHF. In DNA form, the CDR3 reads TGTGCCAGCAGTAAACACCCTAGTGGTCGGGGTGGTCAGCCCCAGCATTTT.